The 5 T cell receptor beta chains below come from one sample, sequenced in a study of CD8 T cells in Susac syndrome. RNA, at about 0.5 to 1 ug, was reverse transcribed with random hexamers. TCRdb reprocessed the immunoSEQ multiplex PCR reads with MiXCR, giving one entry per CDR3 protein. Of hundreds of thousands of distinct CDR3 sequences in the sample, roughly 85% were seen once. Source material: CD8+ T cells from PBMCs. The receptors derive from a human donor with multiple sclerosis.

V usage is TRBV9 and J usage is TRBJ1-2; no clear D. V was pared by 0 bases and J by 3 bases, with 15 bases between. Per the germline V gene, CDR1 is SGDLS and CDR2 is YYNGEE. This CDR3 has 16 residues. CDR3 nucleotides: TGTGCCAGCAGCGTAGAATGGGCCCGGTTGGACTATGGCTACACCTTC. Translated, it gives CASSVEWARLDYGYTF.

The V call is TRBV5-8, the J call TRBJ1-6, with D possibly matching TRBD1 (5 bases). V was pared by 4 bases and J by 3 bases, with 8 bases between. There are 14 residues in the CDR3. Germline V CDR1 and CDR2: SGHTS, YDEGEE. The CDR3 DNA is TGTGCCAGCAGCCGGGACGACTATAATTCACCCCTCCACTTT. This encodes CASSRDDYNSPLHF.

This clonotype was seen a handful of times. The chain combines TRBV19 with TRBJ1-1, with D unresolved. The CDR3 loop spans 11 amino acids. CDR1 and CDR2 (germline): LNHDA, SQIVND (reference sequence). V shed 5 bases and J shed 6 bases, with 7 bases lying between them. CDR3 DNA sequence: TGTGCCAGTAGTTTTGGGGCTGAAGCTTTCTTT. Encoded protein: CASSFGAEAFF.

This sequence joins TRBV23-1 and TRBJ1-2; D call uncertain. TRBV23-1 is an ORF, and what it does is uncertain. The V gene lost 0 bases and the J gene lost 6 bases, with 14 bases spanning the gap. This CDR3 has 15 amino acids. This CDR3 is CASSQSGRKLDGYTF. The CDR3, as DNA: TGCGCCAGCAGTCAATCTGGACGGAAACTCGATGGCTACACCTTC.

This clonotype came up once. V and J are TRBV6-1 and TRBJ1-5, with 9 positions matching TRBD1. Looked up from germline, CDR1 is MNHNS and CDR2 is SASEGT. The CDR3 is 15 residues long. V lost 5 bases to trimming and J lost 6 bases; unmatched junction nucleotides: 8. CDR3 loop: CASSPLGTGSQPQHF. CDR3 nucleotides: TGTGCCAGCAGTCCCCTGGGGACAGGGTCTCAGCCCCAGCATTTT.